This note documents a single T cell receptor (beta chain) sequence. This sample stems from a study of T cell changes during pregnancy in multiple sclerosis. The data were produced by immunoSEQ multiplex PCR, yet TCRdb's version contains in-frame clones alone and is incomplete. The table lists about 38,000 clones, 91% of them singletons. Germline values: CDR1 MDHEN, CDR2 SYDVKM. The CDR3 spans 14 residues. Trimming took off 3 bases at V and 1 base at J, with 6 bases between the two ends. J is TRBJ2-2 and V is TRBV28, with a weak D call TRBD2 (5 bases). This receptor was obtained from a female donor with multiple sclerosis, enrolled in a pregnancy study. The material sequenced was CD8+ T cells from peripheral blood mononuclear cells, taken in the second trimester of pregnancy. CDR3 region: CASSFAGNTGELFF. The CDR3 DNA sequence: TGTGCCAGCAGTTTTGCGGGGAACACCGGGGAGCTGTTTTTT.